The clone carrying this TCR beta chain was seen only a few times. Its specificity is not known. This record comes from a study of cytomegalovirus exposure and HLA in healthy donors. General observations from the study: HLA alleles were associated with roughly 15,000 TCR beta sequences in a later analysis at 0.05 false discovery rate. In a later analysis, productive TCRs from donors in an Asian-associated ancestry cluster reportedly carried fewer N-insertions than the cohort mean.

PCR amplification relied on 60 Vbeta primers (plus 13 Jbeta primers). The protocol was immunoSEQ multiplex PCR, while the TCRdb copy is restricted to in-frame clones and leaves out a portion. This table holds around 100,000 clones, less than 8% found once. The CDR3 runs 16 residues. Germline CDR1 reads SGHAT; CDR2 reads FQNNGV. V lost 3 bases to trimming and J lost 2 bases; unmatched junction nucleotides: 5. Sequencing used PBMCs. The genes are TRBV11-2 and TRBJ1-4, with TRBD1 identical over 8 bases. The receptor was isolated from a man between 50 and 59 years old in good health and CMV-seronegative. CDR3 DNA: TGTGCCAGCAGCTTCCGACAGGGGTTGACTAATGAAAAACTGTTTTTT. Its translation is CASSFRQGLTNEKLFF.